The source of this TCR beta chain is a study of T cells in Graves' hyperthyroidism and ophthalmopathy. This clonotype was observed a handful of times. Amplified TCR beta CDR3 regions came from RNA transcripts. The TCR CDR3 was amplified in a first-round RT-PCR using the HTBI primer set. From the multiplex PCR reads, TCRdb called clonotypes with MiXCR, one entry per CDR3 protein. The sample lists over 300,000 distinct CDR3 sequences; approximately 13% were seen once. The CDR3 sequence is 15 residues long. Deletions cut 0 bases from V and 7 bases from J, with 16 bases between. Germline V gene lookup returns CDR1 SGHKS and CDR2 YYEKEE (reference sequence).

The origin of this receptor is a woman aged 35 to 49 with Graves' ophthalmopathy. Sequencing input: blood. This chain connects TRBV5-5 to TRBJ1-2, with D possibly matching TRBD1 (5 bases). DNA of the CDR3: TGTGCCAGCAGCTTGGCGGGTAGGGGTTGGAGTGGCTACACCTTC. This encodes CASSLAGRGWSGYTF.